This TCR beta chain was documented in a study of cytomegalovirus exposure and HLA in healthy donors. CDR1 and CDR2 from the germline V gene are MNHNS and SASEGT. CDR3 length equals 14 residues. The junction had 5 bases not matched to a gene; V was cut back by 5 bases and J by 2 bases. Amplification used 60 Vbeta primers and 13 Jbeta primers. Clones were read by immunoSEQ multiplex PCR, and TCRdb kept only the in-frame ones, dropping some. The repertoire has about 200,000 clones, 65% to 90% of them found once; the top ten carry around 0.31%. Source material: PBMCs. This receptor was identified in a woman between 25 and 40 years old in good health and CMV-seronegative. The genes are TRBV6-1 and TRBJ2-5; 7 nucleotides line up with TRBD2. CDR3 bases: TGTGCCAGCAGTACACTGGGGGGGCAAGAGACCCAGTACTTC. Translating gives CASSTLGGQETQYF.